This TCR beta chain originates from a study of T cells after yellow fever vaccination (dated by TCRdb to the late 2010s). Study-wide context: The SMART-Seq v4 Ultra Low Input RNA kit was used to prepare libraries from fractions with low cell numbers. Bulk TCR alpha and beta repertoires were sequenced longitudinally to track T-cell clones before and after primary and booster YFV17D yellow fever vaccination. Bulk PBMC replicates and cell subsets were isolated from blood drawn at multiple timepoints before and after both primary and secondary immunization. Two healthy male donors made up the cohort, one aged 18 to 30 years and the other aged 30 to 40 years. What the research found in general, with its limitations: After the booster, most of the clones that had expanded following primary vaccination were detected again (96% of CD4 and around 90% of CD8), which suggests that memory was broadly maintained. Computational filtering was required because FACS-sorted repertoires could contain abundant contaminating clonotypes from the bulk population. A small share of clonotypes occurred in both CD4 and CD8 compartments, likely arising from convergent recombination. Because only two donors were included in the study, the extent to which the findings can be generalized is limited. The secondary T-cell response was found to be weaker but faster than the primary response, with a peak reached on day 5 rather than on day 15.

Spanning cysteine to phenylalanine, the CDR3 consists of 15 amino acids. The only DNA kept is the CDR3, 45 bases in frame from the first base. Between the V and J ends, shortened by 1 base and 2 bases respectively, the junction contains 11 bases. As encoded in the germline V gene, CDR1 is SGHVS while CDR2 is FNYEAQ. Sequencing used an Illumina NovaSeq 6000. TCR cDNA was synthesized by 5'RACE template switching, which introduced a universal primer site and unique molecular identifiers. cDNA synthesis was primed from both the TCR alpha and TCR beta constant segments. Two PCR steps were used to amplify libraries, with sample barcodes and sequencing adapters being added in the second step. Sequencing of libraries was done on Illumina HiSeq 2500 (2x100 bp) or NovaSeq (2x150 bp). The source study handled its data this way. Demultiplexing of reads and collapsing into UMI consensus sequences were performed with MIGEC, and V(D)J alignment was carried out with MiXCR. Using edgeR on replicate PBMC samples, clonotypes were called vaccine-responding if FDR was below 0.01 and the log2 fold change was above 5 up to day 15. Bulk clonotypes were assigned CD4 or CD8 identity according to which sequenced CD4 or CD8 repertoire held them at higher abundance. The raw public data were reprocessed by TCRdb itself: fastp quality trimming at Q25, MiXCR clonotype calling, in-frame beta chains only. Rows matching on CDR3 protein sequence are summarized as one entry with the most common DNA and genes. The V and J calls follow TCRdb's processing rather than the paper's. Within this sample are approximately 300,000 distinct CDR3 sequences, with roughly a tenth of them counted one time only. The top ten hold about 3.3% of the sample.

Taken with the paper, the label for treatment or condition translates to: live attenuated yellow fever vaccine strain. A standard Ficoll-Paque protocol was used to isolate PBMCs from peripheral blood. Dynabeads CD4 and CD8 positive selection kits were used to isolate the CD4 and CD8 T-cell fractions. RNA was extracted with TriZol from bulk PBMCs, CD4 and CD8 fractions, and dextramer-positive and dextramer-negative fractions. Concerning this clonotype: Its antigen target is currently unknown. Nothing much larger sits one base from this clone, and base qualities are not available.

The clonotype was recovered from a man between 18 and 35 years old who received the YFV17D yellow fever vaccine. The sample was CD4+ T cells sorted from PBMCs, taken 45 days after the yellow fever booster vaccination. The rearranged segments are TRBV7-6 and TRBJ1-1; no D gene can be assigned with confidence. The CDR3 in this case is CASSLEVGRNTEAFF. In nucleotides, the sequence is TGTGCCAGCAGCTTAGAGGTGGGCAGAAACACTGAAGCTTTCTTT.